These T cell receptor beta chains were read from a single sample in a study of long-term antiretroviral therapy in people with HIV. Using immunoSEQ multiplex PCR, the repertoire was profiled, and TCRdb retains in-frame clones only, with some absent. The top ten hold about 5.7% of the sample, which has some 25,000 clones, about four fifths seen once. Specimen: unsorted PBMCs, collected 0.7 years before starting antiretroviral therapy. The source of these receptors is a man aged 25-45 years with HIV. Both conserved end residues are part of each CDR3. The order of the fields is J gene, V gene, clone size, CDR3 length, CDR3 protein. For some rows the clone size is stated as once, few or many, or as a class when expanded; others skip it.

>TRBJ1-2|TRBV9|.|14
CASSVDGTNYGYTF
>TRBJ2-2|TRBV6-6|.|14
CASSYSGYTGELFF
>TRBJ2-2|TRBV15|once|13
CATSRKNTGELFF
>TRBJ2-7|TRBV30|.|15
CAWSNPGTGAYEQYF
>TRBJ2-5|TRBV5-1|.|14
CASSLGGLGETQYF
>TRBJ2-1|TRBV7-2|.|16
CASSLASVGPYNEQFF
>TRBJ1-4|TRBV6-5|.|16
CASSSGDRATNEKLFF
>TRBJ2-2|TRBV19|.|14
CASSTPTRPGELFF
>TRBJ2-3|TRBV2|.|14
CASIQGPSTDTQYF
>TRBJ1-2|TRBV5-1|.|13
CASSLDGGGGYTF
>TRBJ1-2|TRBV7-2|.|14
CASSLQGTNYGYTF
>TRBJ2-5|TRBV5-4|.|12
CASSRDVETQYF
>TRBJ2-3|TRBV6-6|.|12
CSGGRSTDTQYF
>TRBJ2-1|TRBV19|.|14
CASSLSTGGYEQFF
>TRBJ1-2|TRBV6-1|few|15
CASTIRTDAQGGYTF
>TRBJ2-1|TRBV6-1|.|12
CASRRLGAEQFF
>TRBJ1-5|TRBV6-1|.|14
CASSDRGSNQPQHF
>TRBJ1-6|TRBV4-2|.|17
CASSRGSGGPNNSPLHF
>TRBJ2-5|TRBV7-9|.|17
CASSTLSGDEGQETQYF
>TRBJ1-1|TRBV27|once|13
CASTSDRNTEAFF
>TRBJ2-7|TRBV7-2|.|16
CASSLVGAGISYEQYF
>TRBJ2-5|TRBV7-8|.|14
CASSLEASAETQYF
>TRBJ2-2|TRBV15|.|15
CATRQARGRTGELFF
>TRBJ2-3|TRBV9|.|13
CASSVVSTDTQYF
>TRBJ2-7|TRBV6-5|.|14
CASSYEGGGDEQYF
>TRBJ2-1|TRBV6-1|.|13
CAPSGTIYNEQFF
>TRBJ2-3|TRBV5-1|.|17
CASSLIKTSGGTDTQYF
>TRBJ1-5|TRBV29-1|.|15
CSVEDGTGGNQPQHF
>TRBJ2-5|TRBV15|.|14
CATSRPGVEETQYF
>TRBJ2-3|TRBV14|.|14
CASSPTGGADTQYF
>TRBJ1-1|TRBV7-9|.|13
CASSLTVGLEAFF
>TRBJ2-1|TRBV9|.|20
CASSRSGTGGPLSSYNEQFF
>TRBJ1-2|TRBV6-5|few|13
CASSLTDNYGYTF
>TRBJ1-3|TRBV29-1|.|13
CSAKQGYGNTIYF
>TRBJ2-5|TRBV6-5|.|16
CASSYGLASGRETQYF
>TRBJ2-5|TRBV19|.|13
CASAGTALGTQYF
>TRBJ1-4|TRBV28|.|17
CASSFPQGLGSDEKLFF
>TRBJ2-7|TRBV6-6|.|12
CASSLGQDEQYF
>TRBJ2-7|TRBV2|.|13
CASKITASYEQYF
>TRBJ1-4|TRBV30|.|16
CAWSHGQGIANEKLFF
>TRBJ1-1|TRBV15|.|15
CATSRRLDGDTEAFF
>TRBJ2-7|TRBV7-2|.|11
CASRLVYEQYF
>TRBJ2-3|TRBV5-1|.|16
CASSPMGLAEPHTQYF
>TRBJ2-2|TRBV13|.|16
CASSLSLAANTGELFF
>TRBJ1-2|TRBV5-1|few|14
CASSLAQGIYGYTF
>TRBJ2-1|TRBV5-1|.|15
CASSLAGAGYNEQFF
>TRBJ1-2|TRBV6-6|.|14
CASSHPGQIYGYTF
>TRBJ1-3|TRBV9|.|15
CASSVAGRGKNTIYF
>TRBJ1-4|TRBV6-6|.|15
CASSIPGQGNEKLFF
>TRBJ2-7|TRBV11-2|.|14
CASSPSRLAYEQYF
>TRBJ1-4|TRBV5-6|medium-sized|14
CASSPFGPDEKLFF
>TRBJ2-2|TRBV27|.|17
CASSLTSGGVNTGELFF
>TRBJ2-2|TRBV7-9|.|15
CASSFDASPTGELFF
>TRBJ2-7|TRBV7-2|.|15
CASSLDSHGVDEQYF
>TRBJ2-7|TRBV30|.|11
CAWSAQEGQYF
>TRBJ1-4|TRBV7-9|.|12
CASGGGGEKLFF
>TRBJ1-4|TRBV7-2|.|16
CASSLARGATNEKLFF
>TRBJ2-1|TRBV27|.|14
CASSLPDRNNEQFF
>TRBJ2-2|TRBV6-1|once|14
CASSLQGNTGELFF